The next 3 T cell receptor beta chains were all read from a single sample in a study of OX40 agonist ivuxolimab in advanced cancers. Repertoires were generated with immunoSEQ multiplex PCR, while TCRdb's copy carries only in-frame clones and drops some. The sample has fewer than 65,000 clones, approximately 86% seen once; the top ten hold less than 0.6%. The sample here was CD4+ or CD8+ T cells sorted from blood, taken in a trial of the OX40 agonist ivuxolimab. Source of these receptors: an adult with an advanced solid tumor such as melanoma, head and neck, liver or kidney cancer.

This clone has a handful of counts. The chain uses TRBV6-5 and TRBJ1-4; no clear D gene. CDR1 is MNHEY and CDR2 is SVGAGI in the germline V gene. Trimming cost V 0 bases and J 8 bases, with 13 bases left between them. The CDR3 covers 15 residues. The chain's CDR3 is CASSYSPKTLEKLFF. CDR3 DNA sequence: TGTGCCAGCAGTTACTCGCCAAAAACACTCGAAAAACTGTTTTTT.

The CDR3 bases are TGTGCCAGCGGGTTGCACCTTTGGAACATTCAGTACTTC. This translates into CASGLHLWNIQYF. The chain is built from TRBV6-6 and TRBJ2-4; D uncertain. Trimming cost V 8 bases and J 7 bases, with 15 bases left between them. The CDR3 length is 13 residues. CDR1 is MNHNY, CDR2 SVGAGI, per germline (reference sequence).

The chain has TRBV30 and TRBJ2-5; perhaps TRBD2 as D (6 bases). The CDR3 has 14 amino acids. Trimming removed 2 bases at V and 3 bases at J, with 13 bases between. Germline-derived CDR1 and CDR2 are GTSNPN and SVGIG (reference sequence). The DNA for the CDR3 is TGTGCCTGGAGTCGCCGGACTAAGGAAGAGACCCAGTACTTC. Its protein is CAWSRRTKEETQYF. Based on the CDR3 plus reference TRBV30 and TRBJ2-5, the full variable domain is SQTIHQWPATLVQPVGSPLSLECTVEGTSNPNLYWYRQAAGRGLQLLFYSVGIGQISSEVPQNLSASRPQDRQFILSSKKLLLSDSGFYLCAWSRRTKEETQYFGPGTRLLVL.